The 18 T cell receptor beta chains reported below all come from one sample, sequenced in a study of T cells in Graves' hyperthyroidism and ophthalmopathy. Researchers amplified the TCR beta CDR3 regions from RNA transcripts. Researchers ran a first-round RT-PCR on the TCR CDR3 using the HTBI primer set. Using its own MiXCR run on the multiplex PCR reads, TCRdb lists one record per CDR3 protein. The profile covers roughly 570,000 distinct CDR3 sequences, with 35% to 55% appearing a single time and about 8.3% taken by the ten largest. Sequencing used peripheral blood or thyroid tissue (not recorded which). Receptors originate from a woman younger than 35 with Graves' hyperthyroidism.

In this sample, this clonotype turned up many times. This chain uses TRBV6-5 with TRBJ2-7, with D perhaps assigned TRBD1 or TRBD2 (5 bases each). Looked up from germline, CDR1 is MNHEY and CDR2 is SVGAGI. V shed 3 bases and J shed 2 bases, with 11 bases lying between them. This CDR3 contains 14 residues. This CDR3 reads CASSYRGNTYEQYF. The CDR3 bases are TGTGCCAGCAGTTATCGGGGCAATACCTACGAGCAGTACTTC.

This clonotype showed up just a few times. The chain has TRBV14 and TRBJ2-7; D not resolved. CDR3 length equals 12 residues. The germline V gene encodes CDR1 SGHDN and CDR2 FVKESK. V lost 4 bases, J lost 6 bases, and 10 bases lay in between. CDR3 amino acids: CASSPRKGEQYF. The CDR3 nucleotides read TGTGCCAGCAGCCCCCGGAAGGGCGAGCAGTACTTC.

The rearrangement uses TRBV24-1 and TRBJ2-7; weak D call: TRBD2 (5 bases). Per germline, CDR1 KGHDR and CDR2 SFDVKD. The CDR3 sequence is 15 residues long. Trimming cost V 5 bases and J 0 bases, with 13 bases left between them. CDR3 sequence: CATSARGRSSYEQYF. The CDR3, as DNA: TGTGCCACCAGTGCCCGGGGAAGGAGCTCCTACGAGCAGTACTTC.

The chain uses TRBV11-2 and TRBJ2-5; D is perhaps TRBD1 (7 bases). The CDR3 contains 17 residues. Trimming pared 5 bases from V and 2 bases from J, leaving 21 bases between. Germline CDR1 SGHAT, CDR2 FQNNGV. For the CDR3, the DNA is TGTGCCAGCAGCCCCGGATCCGACGCGGGACAGCAAGAGACCCAGTACTTC. Amino acid sequence: CASSPGSDAGQQETQYF.

V and J are TRBV24-1 and TRBJ2-2; 8 bases fit TRBD1. The CDR3 has 17 residues. J was trimmed by 4 bases and V by 4 bases; bases with no gene match: 10. The germline V gene has CDR1 KGHDR and CDR2 SFDVKD. Written as DNA, the CDR3 is TGTGCCACCAGTGAAAGTACCCCGGGACAGGCCACCGGGGAGCTGTTTTTT. This sequence encodes CATSESTPGQATGELFF.

The sample holds many counts of this clonotype. The genes are TRBV27 and TRBJ1-2; 11 nucleotides agree with TRBD1. With 4 bases clipped from V and 7 bases from J, the junction kept 8 bases outside the gene matches. CDR1 is MNHEY, CDR2 SMNVEV, per germline (reference sequence). There are 15 residues in the CDR3. CDR3 in DNA: TGTGCCAGCAGTTACAACGGACAGGGGGCCGGTGGCTACACCTTC. Translated: CASSYNGQGAGGYTF.

This clonotype was recorded many times. The J gene is TRBJ2-2, the V gene TRBV5-1; 9 bases map to TRBD2. The CDR3 loop spans 15 amino acids. Germline trimming cut 7 bases from V and 3 bases from J; bases unmatched to any gene: 7. Germline CDR1 is SGHRS and CDR2 is YFSETQ. The chain's CDR3 is CASFGAGGYTGELFF. The CDR3 nucleotides are TGCGCCAGCTTCGGAGCGGGAGGATACACCGGGGAGCTGTTTTTT.

This rearrangement joins TRBV6-4 to TRBJ2-5, with 7 positions matching TRBD1. The trim removed 5 bases at V and 1 base at J, leaving 7 bases unmatched. Germline V gene lookup returns CDR1 MRHNA and CDR2 SNTAGT. This CDR3 comprises 15 residues. The CDR3 region has the DNA TGTGCCAGCAGTTCCGACAGGGTAATCCAAGAGACCCAGTACTTC. This codes for CASSSDRVIQETQYF.

This clonotype appeared a single time. V usage is TRBV7-3 and J usage is TRBJ2-1; D not resolved. Trimming pared 1 base from V and 6 bases from J, leaving 16 bases between. The CDR3 extends over 16 amino acids. The germline CDR1 and CDR2 sequences are SGHTA and FQGTGA. The CDR3: CASSLIVRLNGNEQFF. The CDR3 DNA sequence: TGTGCCAGCAGCTTAATTGTTCGGTTGAACGGCAATGAGCAGTTCTTC.

This clonotype has at least ten counts. This chain links TRBV5-8 with TRBJ1-1; TRBD1 matches at 7 bases. The CDR3 extends over 14 amino acids. The trim removed 5 bases at V and 1 base at J, leaving 5 bases unmatched. The germline V gene has CDR1 SGHTS and CDR2 YDEGEE. CDR3 residues: CASREGTENTEAFF. In nucleotides, the CDR3 is TGTGCCAGCAGGGAAGGGACAGAGAACACTGAAGCTTTCTTT.

The J gene is TRBJ2-7, the V gene TRBV4-3; D possibly corresponds to TRBD1 (6 bases). Trimming stripped 2 bases from V and 4 bases from J, with 15 bases between. The CDR3 covers 15 residues. From germline, CDR1 is LGHNA and CDR2 YSLEER. The CDR3 DNA follows: TGCGCCAGCAGCCAAAACAGGGAATCTACGTACGAGCAGTACTTC. It encodes CASSQNRESTYEQYF.

The chain couples TRBV6-5 to TRBJ2-5, with 12 bases aligning to TRBD2. The CDR3 covers 17 residues. V lost 1 base and J lost 2; bases outside the gene matches: 5. Germline assignment: CDR1 MNHEY and CDR2 SVGAGI. The CDR3: CASSYLTLAGGQETQYF. The CDR3 bases are TGTGCCAGCAGTTACTTGACACTAGCGGGAGGACAAGAGACCCAGTACTTC.

V usage is TRBV7-9 and J usage is TRBJ2-7, with 10 nucleotides matching TRBD1. The CDR3 contains 11 residues. CDR1 SEHNR and CDR2 FQNEAQ come from the germline V gene (reference sequence). Trimming cost V 4 bases and J 10 bases; bases outside gene matches: 1. The CDR3 here is CASSSTGGQYF. The CDR3, as DNA: TGTGCCAGCAGCTCGACAGGGGGCCAGTACTTC.

The J gene is TRBJ2-5, the V gene TRBV2; D might be TRBD1 (7 bases). V dropped 0 bases and J dropped 5 bases, with 22 bases sitting between them. Germline lookup yields CDR1 SNHLY and CDR2 FYNNEI. This CDR3 has 18 residues. Written as DNA, the CDR3 is TGTGCCAGCAGTGAAGCTCTAGCGTCGGGACAGTTTACGGAGACCCAGTACTTC. Amino acid sequence: CASSEALASGQFTETQYF.

This clonotype appeared many times. The CDR3 here is CAISDRDSSYEQYF. In nucleotides, the CDR3 is TGTGCCATCAGTGACCGGGACAGCAGCTACGAGCAGTACTTC. V is TRBV10-3 and J is TRBJ2-7, with 7 bases identical to TRBD1. CDR1 ENHRY and CDR2 SYGVKD come from the germline V gene. The CDR3 is made up of 14 amino acids. V trimming: 3 bases; J trimming: 3 bases; junction bases outside the gene matches: 5.

The rearrangement links TRBV15 to TRBJ2-1; 8 bases align to TRBD2. Trimming cost V 1 base and J 4 bases; bases outside gene matches: 6. Germline CDR1 and CDR2: LNHNV and YYDKDF (reference sequence). CDR3 length: 16 residues. CDR3 coding DNA: TGTGCCACCAGCAGAGTTAGCGGGGACTTATACAATGAGCAGTTCTTC. It translates to CATSRVSGDLYNEQFF.

The chain couples TRBV15 to TRBJ1-2; 7 nucleotides match TRBD1. With V trimmed by 5 bases and J by 2 bases, 17 bases remained unmatched. The CDR3 consists of 18 residues. Germline V gene data show CDR1 as LNHNV and CDR2 as YYDKDF (reference sequence). This CDR3 is CATSPLPSGTAGNYGYTF. The CDR3 DNA follows: TGTGCCACCAGCCCCCTACCCTCCGGGACAGCGGGAAACTATGGCTACACCTTC.

Comments on this clonotype: One end of the junction fails to match germline, which may point to a read error. The chain combines TRBV29-1 with TRBJ2-2, with 7 bases that match TRBD2. CDR3 size: 11 residues. Germline assignment: CDR1 SQVTM and CDR2 ANQGSEA. The CDR3 reads CSVVSSGELFF. CDR3 DNA: TGCAGCGTTGTGTCCAGCGGGGAGCTGTTTTTC.